Listed here are 13 T cell receptor beta chains from one sample, sequenced in a study of cytomegalovirus exposure and HLA in healthy donors. TCRdb keeps only in-frame clones here, not all; method: immunoSEQ multiplex PCR. Among about 56,000 clones listed, 89% were seen once. Source material: PBMCs. Receptors originate from a woman under 30 in good health and CMV-seronegative.

The genes are TRBV13 and TRBJ1-5; TRBD1 matches 7 bases. Per the germline V gene, CDR1 is PRHDT and CDR2 is FYEKMQ (reference sequence). Trimming removed 0 bases from V and 7 bases from J; junction bases left unmatched: 6. The CDR3 sequence is 15 residues long. The CDR3 bases are TGTGCCAGCAGCTTAGGACCAGACAGGGCCCAGCCCCAGCATTTT. Translating gives CASSLGPDRAQPQHF.

The J gene is TRBJ2-5, the V gene TRBV6-1; D is perhaps TRBD2 (7 bases). Trimming shortened V by 1 base and J by 5 bases, and 20 bases separated the two germline ends. The CDR3 runs to 17 residues. The germline gives CDR1 MNHNS, CDR2 SASEGT. The chain's CDR3 is CASSEDLLGGGRETQYF. DNA of the CDR3: TGTGCCAGCAGTGAAGACTTGCTGGGAGGGGGGCGGGAGACCCAGTACTTC.

The CDR3: CASSAGTGISQETQYF. DNA of the CDR3: TGTGCCAGCAGCGCAGGGACAGGGATTTCCCAAGAGACCCAGTACTTC. The J gene is TRBJ2-5, the V gene TRBV9, with 9 bases lining up with TRBD1. Germline V lookup: CDR1 SGDLS, CDR2 YYNGEE. The J segment lost 1 base and the V segment lost 3 bases, leaving 7 bases of the junction unmatched. The CDR3 spans 16 residues.

The rearrangement links TRBV28 to TRBJ2-7; D is possibly TRBD1 (6 bases). The CDR3 extends over 14 amino acids. Germline V gene data show CDR1 as MDHEN and CDR2 as SYDVKM. V lost 0 bases and J 5 bases, leaving 11 bases between the germline ends. The CDR3 here is CASSLWGRGDEQYF. In DNA form, the CDR3 reads TGTGCCAGCAGTTTATGGGGCAGGGGAGACGAGCAGTACTTC.

This clone is a singleton in its sample. V and J are TRBV6-5 and TRBJ2-7, with 8 bases matching TRBD1. Unmatched junction bases numbered 10, after V lost 8 bases and J lost 4 bases. Germline V gene lookup returns CDR1 MNHEY and CDR2 SVGAGI. This CDR3 contains 14 residues. CDR3 loop: CASHNDRGKYEQYF. For the CDR3, the DNA is TGTGCCAGCCATAATGACAGGGGAAAGTACGAGCAGTACTTC.

The rearrangement links TRBV5-5 to TRBJ2-7; 14 nucleotides match TRBD2. CDR1 is SGHKS, CDR2 YYEKEE, per germline (reference sequence). The CDR3 runs 19 residues. Trimming took 3 bases from V and 0 from J; bases not matched to a gene: 11. The CDR3, as DNA: TGTGCCAGCAGCTACGGACTAGCGGGAGGCCGCCCCCTCTCCTACGAGCAGTACTTC. Encoded protein: CASSYGLAGGRPLSYEQYF.

This chain joins TRBV5-1 and TRBJ2-2; 7 nucleotides line up with TRBD1. V trimming: 6 bases; J trimming: 4 bases; junction bases outside the gene matches: 12. Per the germline V gene, CDR1 is SGHRS and CDR2 is YFSETQ. The CDR3 consists of 16 residues. The CDR3 spells CASTVDPGQPTGELFF. In DNA, the CDR3 is TGCGCCAGCACAGTCGACCCGGGACAGCCCACCGGGGAGCTGTTTTTT.

The DNA of the CDR3 is TGTGCCAGCAGCGCGCAGGGAGGAGAGACCCAGTACTTC. Its translation is CASSAQGGETQYF. This chain connects TRBV9 to TRBJ2-5; possible D gene TRBD2, 6 bases. V lost 3 bases, J lost 4 bases, and 10 bases lay in between. This CDR3 has 13 amino acids. CDR1 and CDR2 (germline): SGDLS, YYNGEE.

The CDR3 nucleotides are TGTGCCAGCAGCTTAGCTAGCGGGCTTTACAATGAGCAGTTCTTC. As protein: CASSLASGLYNEQFF. V gene TRBV9 combines with J gene TRBJ2-1, with 8 bases identical to TRBD2. There are 15 residues in the CDR3. J was trimmed by 4 bases and V by 4 bases; bases with no gene match: 7. Germline CDR1 is SGDLS and CDR2 is YYNGEE.

The CDR3 region is CASSLAMSSYNEQFF. For the CDR3, the DNA is TGTGCCAGCAGCCTAGCGATGAGCTCCTACAATGAGCAGTTCTTC. The rearrangement joins TRBV6-5 to TRBJ2-1; D might be TRBD2 (6 bases). Germline CDR1 reads MNHEY; CDR2 reads SVGAGI. Trimming removed 6 bases at V and 0 bases at J, with 12 bases between. CDR3 size: 15 residues.

The V gene is TRBV11-2, the J gene TRBJ1-5, with D tentatively TRBD1 (6 bases). Looked up from germline, CDR1 is SGHAT and CDR2 is FQNNGV. The CDR3 is made up of 14 amino acids. With 3 bases removed from V and 3 bases from J, the gap between germline ends came to 9 bases. The CDR3 coding sequence is TGTGCCAGCAGCTTGGACAGTTTCAATCAGCCCCAGCATTTT. Residues: CASSLDSFNQPQHF.

This chain connects TRBV5-1 to TRBJ2-2, with a possible D match to TRBD1 (6 bases). The V gene lost 5 bases and the J gene lost 5 bases, with 16 bases spanning the gap. Germline CDR1 and CDR2: SGHRS and YFSETQ. CDR3 size: 15 residues. The CDR3 DNA is TGCGCCAGCAGACGGACAGAGTTGGTGACCGGGGAGCTGTTTTTT. It encodes CASRRTELVTGELFF. The complete variable domain, with remaining parts taken from reference TRBV5-1 and TRBJ2-2, reads KAGVTQTPRYLIKTRGQQVTLSCSPISGHRSVSWYQQTPGQGLQFLFEYFSETQRNKGNFPGRFSGRQFSNSRSEMNVSTLELGDSALYLCASRRTELVTGELFFGEGSRLTVL.

The rearrangement joins TRBV27 to TRBJ1-1, with a weak D call TRBD1 (5 bases). The V and J ends lost 6 bases and 5 bases respectively, with 16 bases between them. The germline CDR1 and CDR2 sequences are MNHEY and SMNVEV (reference sequence). This CDR3 contains 14 residues. The CDR3 sequence is CASSWVQGGTEAFF. The DNA of the CDR3 is TGTGCCAGCAGCTGGGTGCAGGGAGGAACTGAAGCTTTCTTT.